The rows below give T cell receptor beta chains drawn from one sample of a study of blood T cell repertoires in COVID-19. TCRdb's copy holds only in-frame clones and misses some; the assay was immunoSEQ multiplex PCR. Seen here are tens of thousands of clones, roughly nine tenths observed once, and the top ten hold about 7.7%. Sequenced: peripheral blood. Receptors were obtained from a woman aged 40 to 55 with active COVID-19. Each CDR3 is given with its conserved first and last residue. A D gene is named only where the DNA matches it firmly. Clone size is given for some rows only: seen once, a few or many times, or a class if the clone is expanded.

NA | TRBJ2-2 | TRBV7-9 | NA | TGTGCCAGCACCTTAGGGCAGGGAAACACCGGGGAGCTGTTTTTT | CASTLGQGNTGELFF
NA | TRBJ2-7 | TRBV19 | NA | TGTGCCAGTAGAGGGACAAGGAGCTCCTACGAGCAGTACTTC | CASRGTRSSYEQYF
NA | TRBJ2-5 | TRBV5-1 | NA | TGCGCCAGCAGCGCCCGGGGACAAGCGATTGAGACCCAGTACTTC | CASSARGQAIETQYF
few | TRBJ1-1 | TRBV12-3/TRBV12-4 | NA | TGTGCCAGCAGTTTGCGGAGCAGAACTGAAGCTTTCTTT | CASSLRSRTEAFF
NA | TRBJ1-1 | TRBV6-5 | NA | TGTGCCAGCAGGCGACAAAATAGTGAAGCTTTCTTT | CASRRQNSEAFF
few | TRBJ1-5 | TRBV4-1 | TRBD1 | TGCGCCAGCAGCCCTACGACAGGGAGACGGAATCAGCCCCAGCATTTT | CASSPTTGRRNQPQHF
NA | TRBJ2-1 | TRBV6-1 | NA | TGTGCCAGCAGTGACGAGCCCTCCGCACCGAATGAGCAGTTCTTC | CASSDEPSAPNEQFF
NA | TRBJ2-5 | TRBV2 | NA | TGTGCCAGTACCAAGGACAGAAACCAAGAGACCCAGTACTTC | CASTKDRNQETQYF
NA | TRBJ2-3 | TRBV7-2 | NA | TGTGCCAGCAGCACACGAGTCAGCGTAACAGATACGCAGTATTTT | CASSTRVSVTDTQYF
NA | TRBJ2-5 | TRBV4-1 | TRBD2 | TGCGCCAGCAGCCAAGATGGCGGGGGGATGGAGACCCAGTACTTC | CASSQDGGGMETQYF